This T cell receptor (beta chain) appears in the sequencing data of a study of blood T cell repertoires in COVID-19. Overall study context: Specimens from acute and convalescent COVID-19 originated in the United States, Italy and Spain. PBMCs, B-cell-depleted T cells, or T cells provided the cDNA or gDNA that made up the material.

Per the study methods: Scientists estimated how many nucleated cells there were by amplifying reference gene primers. The repertoire was sequenced with immunoSEQ multiplex PCR; TCRdb's copy has only in-frame clones and lacks some. The V and J calls and clone size come from that table; D and trimming were worked out from the DNA. The table shows about 250,000 clones, with about four fifths occurring only once. CDR1 is KGHSH and CDR2 is LQKENI in the germline V gene. Trimming cost V 1 base and J 5 bases; bases outside gene matches: 4. CDR3 length: 14 residues. This chain joins TRBV18 and TRBJ2-5; 7 bases are a match to TRBD2. Sequencing was done on a sample of peripheral blood. The sequence was collected from a man between 45 and 60 years old with active or convalescent COVID-19. The CDR3 spells CASSPLRGGETQYF. As DNA, the CDR3 is TGTGCCAGCTCACCACTGCGGGGAGGGGAGACCCAGTACTTC.